The 5 T cell receptor beta chains presented below share a single source sample, sequenced in a study of OX40 agonist ivuxolimab in advanced cancers. The repertoire was sequenced with immunoSEQ multiplex PCR; TCRdb's copy has only in-frame clones and lacks some. The sample has over 35,000 clones, 75% to 90% seen once. Sequences were derived from CD4+ or CD8+ T cells sorted from blood, sampled in a trial of the OX40 agonist ivuxolimab. These TCRs come from an adult with an advanced solid tumor such as melanoma, head and neck, liver or kidney cancer.

Regarding this clone: The same CDR3 arises from other DNA sequences in this sample as well. This CDR3 is CASSTGVTDTQYF. As DNA, the CDR3 is TGCGCCAGCAGTACCGGGGTGACAGATACGCAGTATTTT. V is TRBV5-1 and J is TRBJ2-3, with a possible D match to TRBD2 (5 bases). The length of the CDR3 is 13 residues. Germline CDR1 is SGHRS and CDR2 is YFSETQ. V was pared by 5 bases and J by 3 bases, with 10 bases between.

The V and J genes are TRBV6-1 and TRBJ2-7, with D unclear. The germline gives CDR1 MNHNS, CDR2 SASEGT. Trimming left V 2 bases short and J 2 bases short, with 13 bases between. CDR3 size: 15 residues. In DNA form, the CDR3 reads TGTGCCAGCAGTGAACCCGGCCGGCCGCCCTACGAGCAGTACTTC. Translation: CASSEPGRPPYEQYF.

V gene TRBV5-1 combines with J gene TRBJ1-1, with D unresolved. This CDR3 is built from 14 residues. V was pared by 1 base and J by 0 bases, with 7 bases between. Germline V gene sequence: CDR1 SGHRS, CDR2 YFSETQ. The CDR3 sequence: CASSLPALNTEAFF. CDR3 bases: TGCGCCAGCAGCTTGCCGGCTCTGAACACTGAAGCTTTCTTT.

V and J are TRBV28 and TRBJ2-3, with 10 bases identical to TRBD2. The germline gives CDR1 MDHEN, CDR2 SYDVKM. V shed 3 bases, J shed 0 bases, and the junction held 12 bases outside the gene matches. This CDR3 has 19 amino acids. CDR3 in amino acids: CASSFGLAGAFFSTDTQYF. Here the CDR3 DNA reads TGTGCCAGCAGTTTCGGGCTAGCGGGGGCCTTCTTCAGCACAGATACGCAGTATTTT.

This clone showed up just once. This chain uses TRBV6-5 with TRBJ1-2; D is perhaps TRBD1 (5 bases). V was clipped by 6 bases and J by 3 bases, with 14 bases between them. The length of the CDR3 is 14 residues. From germline, CDR1 is MNHEY and CDR2 SVGAGI. The CDR3 coding sequence is TGTGCCAGCAGGCCCGGACATTCTTACTATGGCTACACCTTC. Translation: CASRPGHSYYGYTF.